This T cell receptor (beta chain) stems from a study of T cells after yellow fever vaccination. A 5'RACE template-switching step, the method used to make TCR cDNA, added a universal primer site and UMIs. TCRdb recomputed calls from the 5' RACE reads with MiXCR, one row per CDR3 protein. The data hold about 45,000 distinct CDR3 sequences, with 5.5% to 7.5% observed a single time. This clonotype was picked up many times. The source material was PBMCs, either bulk or a sorted T-cell subset (CD4+, CD8+, memory, or dextramer-sorted; not recorded which), sampled 45 days after the yellow fever booster vaccination. This TCR derives from a man aged 30 to 45 who received the YFV17D yellow fever vaccine.

The CDR3 coding sequence is TGTGCCAGCAGCTTAGAGGACAGGGGGCGCGAGCAGTACTTC. Encoded protein: CASSLEDRGREQYF. V is TRBV7-6 and J is TRBJ2-7; 11 bases align to TRBD1. The germline V gene has CDR1 SGHVS and CDR2 FNYEAQ. The CDR3 length is 14 residues. After removal of 1 base from V and 6 bases from J, the junction contained 2 bases not matched to a gene. The full variable domain, rest sourced from reference TRBV7-6 and TRBJ2-7, is GAGVSQSPRYKVTKRGQDVALRCDPISGHVSLYWYRQALGQGPEFLTYFNYEAQQDKSGLPNDRFSAERPEGSISTLTIQRTEQRDSAMYRCASSLEDRGREQYFGPGTRLTVT.